Listed below are T cell receptor beta chains from one sample, sequenced in a study of T cell changes during pregnancy in multiple sclerosis. TCRdb's copy holds only in-frame clones and misses some; the assay was immunoSEQ multiplex PCR. The sample lists 35,000 to 45,000 clones, about 91% occurring once. The material sequenced was CD4+ T cells from peripheral blood mononuclear cells, taken after pregnancy. The receptors here all came from a female donor in good health, enrolled as a control in a pregnancy study. Both conserved end residues are part of each CDR3. A D gene is named only where the DNA matches it firmly. The size of a clone is reported for some rows only, either as once, few or many, or as a class for expanded clones.

clone_size	v_call	d_call	j_call	cdr3_nt	cdr3_aa
NA	TRBV25-1	NA	TRBJ1-5	TGTGCCAGCACCTTCCACCCCACCCGGACAGAGAGCAATCAGCCCCAGCATTTT	CASTFHPTRTESNQPQHF
NA	TRBV5-6	TRBD1	TRBJ2-5	TGTGCCAGCACCGCACCAGGGGGCCCAGAGACCCAGTACTTC	CASTAPGGPETQYF
once	TRBV27	TRBD1	TRBJ2-7	TGTGCCAGCAGCCCGGACAGGGGAGCCTACGAGCAGTACTTC	CASSPDRGAYEQYF
NA	TRBV19	NA	TRBJ1-5	TGTGCCAGTAGTATAGAAAAGACAAGTACTCAGCCCCAGCATTTT	CASSIEKTSTQPQHF
NA	TRBV10-3	TRBD1	TRBJ2-1	TGTGCCACCATAGAGGGGACAGGGCGATCTGAGCAGTTCTTC	CATIEGTGRSEQFF
NA	TRBV6-1	NA	TRBJ2-7	TGTGCCAGCATAGAGAGTATGAAGTCCGCCGAGCAGTACTTC	CASIESMKSAEQYF
NA	TRBV28	TRBD2	TRBJ2-5	TGTGCCAGCAGTTTAGGTTGGACTAGCGGCGGAGAGACCCAGTACTTC	CASSLGWTSGGETQYF
NA	TRBV4-1	NA	TRBJ1-5	TGCGCCAGCAGCCAAGAAAGAAGGGGCCAGCCCCAGCATTTT	CASSQERRGQPQHF
NA	TRBV28	NA	TRBJ1-5	TGTGCCGGCCGTACAGGGAGCAATCAGCCCCAGCATTTT	CAGRTGSNQPQHF
NA	TRBV7-2	NA	TRBJ2-1	TGTGCCAGCAGTCGCCGTACGGACTTCCGCTCCTACAATGAGCAGTTCTTC	CASSRRTDFRSYNEQFF
NA	TRBV2	TRBD1	TRBJ2-4	TGTGCCAGCAGAGGGACAGGGGGCATTGACATTCAGTACTTC	CASRGTGGIDIQYF
NA	TRBV14	NA	TRBJ1-2	TGTGCCAGCAGCCAAGATTCGTACGGTGGCTACACCTTC	CASSQDSYGGYTF
NA	TRBV5-1	NA	TRBJ2-7	TGCGCCAGCAGCTTGGAAGGGGCACGGGTTTACGAGCAGTACTTC	CASSLEGARVYEQYF
NA	TRBV5-4	TRBD1	TRBJ2-3	TGTGCCAGCAGCCGGGGACAGCTTAGCACAGATACGCAGTATTTT	CASSRGQLSTDTQYF
NA	TRBV14	NA	TRBJ2-7	TGTGCCAGCAGCCAAGACCCGAGCTCCTACGAGCAGTACTTC	CASSQDPSSYEQYF
NA	TRBV7-2	NA	TRBJ1-2	TGTGCCAGCAGCTTGGGGCCCAGGGATGGCTACACCTTC	CASSLGPRDGYTF
NA	TRBV9	NA	TRBJ1-6	TGTGCCAGCAGCGTTAGTACAGGGTACGATTCACCCCTCCACTTT	CASSVSTGYDSPLHF
NA	TRBV15	NA	TRBJ1-3	TGTGCCACCAGCAGAGATAGGCCCCTAGGAGGAAACACCATATATTTT	CATSRDRPLGGNTIYF
NA	TRBV28	TRBD2	TRBJ2-1	TGTGCCAGCAGTCTAGCGGGGGCGACCTACAATGAGCAGTTCTTC	CASSLAGATYNEQFF
NA	TRBV13	NA	TRBJ2-7	TGTGCCAGCAGTTCAGTTGGTCACTACGAGCAGTACTTC	CASSSVGHYEQYF
NA	TRBV28	NA	TRBJ1-6	TGTACCAGCAGAGCTCAAAGCTCCTATAATTCACCCCTCCACTTT	CTSRAQSSYNSPLHF
NA	TRBV5-1	NA	TRBJ1-2	TGCGCCAGCAGTCCGGACGGGGGTTGGGGCTACACCTTC	CASSPDGGWGYTF
NA	TRBV6-1	NA	TRBJ1-6	TGTGCCAGCAGTGGAAGCGGGACAACTAGCTCCTATAATTCACCCCTCCACTTT	CASSGSGTTSSYNSPLHF
NA	TRBV29-1	TRBD1	TRBJ2-7	TGCAGCGTCAGACAGGGGTGGTACGAGCAGTACTTC	CSVRQGWYEQYF
NA	TRBV6-1	TRBD1	TRBJ1-2	TGTGCCAGCAGTGGCCGGGACAGGAATGGCTACACCTTC	CASSGRDRNGYTF
NA	TRBV19	NA	TRBJ1-5	TGTGCCAGTAGTGGTCAGGGCAGCAATCAGCCCCAGCATTTT	CASSGQGSNQPQHF
many	TRBV6-5	TRBD1	TRBJ1-1	TGTGCCAGCAGTCAGGGGGTTGAAGCTTTCTTT	CASSQGVEAFF
NA	TRBV5-6	NA	TRBJ2-3	TGTGCCAGCAGGAATACGGGTACGCAGTATTTT	CASRNTGTQYF
once	TRBV13	NA	TRBJ2-7	TGTGCCAGCAGCTTAACGGCGGGCCGGTCGCAGTACTTC	CASSLTAGRSQYF
NA	TRBV4-1	TRBD1	TRBJ1-4	TGCGCCAGCAGGGGTTGGACAGGGGGCGGAAAACTGTTTTTT	CASRGWTGGGKLFF
NA	TRBV28	NA	TRBJ1-1	TGTGCCAGCCCTGCAGGGCCAATGAACACTGAAGCTTTCTTT	CASPAGPMNTEAFF
once	TRBV4-1	TRBD1	TRBJ1-3	TGCGCCAGCAGCCAAGGGCCAGGGGGAGTAATTGCTGGAAACACCATATATTTT	CASSQGPGGVIAGNTIYF
NA	TRBV21-1	NA	TRBJ1-5	TGTGCCAGCAGCACCGAGGACAGGGGACTCAATCAGCCCCAGCATTTT	CASSTEDRGLNQPQHF
few	TRBV9	NA	TRBJ1-1	TGTGCCAGCAGCGTAGACAGGGCATCTGAAGCTTTCTTT	CASSVDRASEAFF
NA	TRBV7-8	TRBD2	TRBJ2-5	TGTGCCAGCAGCTTAGCCGTGACTAGCGGCCAGTACTTC	CASSLAVTSGQYF
once	TRBV19	NA	TRBJ1-4	TGTGCCAGTAGTACAACAACTAATGAAAAACTGTTTTTT	CASSTTTNEKLFF
NA	TRBV19	TRBD1	TRBJ2-1	TGTGCCAGTAGAAAAGACAGGGCCGATGAGCAGTTCTTC	CASRKDRADEQFF
NA	TRBV18	NA	TRBJ2-7	TGTGCCAGCTCACCTAGACAAAACGAGCAGTACTTC	CASSPRQNEQYF
NA	TRBV4-1	NA	TRBJ2-5	TGCGCCAGCAGCCCTCCCCGTGGCCGGGGGACCCAGTACTTC	CASSPPRGRGTQYF
NA	TRBV28	TRBD2	TRBJ2-5	TGTGCCAGCTCCGAACAGACTAGCCGAAAAGGGCAAGAGACCCAGTACTTC	CASSEQTSRKGQETQYF
NA	TRBV28	NA	TRBJ2-7	TGTGCCAGCAGATCGGAGGCGATTCCCTACGAGCAGTACTTC	CASRSEAIPYEQYF
NA	TRBV7-2	TRBD2	TRBJ2-2	TGTGCCAGCAGGTGGACTAGCGGGGGGACCGGGGAGCTGTTTTTT	CASRWTSGGTGELFF
NA	TRBV19	NA	TRBJ2-2	TGTGCCAGTAGTCCACCCGGTGGTCGAAGCACCGGGGAGCTGTTTTTT	CASSPPGGRSTGELFF
NA	TRBV2	NA	TRBJ2-1	TGTGCCAGCAGGCACAGGGTCCTTAGGGATAGCGAGCAGTTCTTC	CASRHRVLRDSEQFF
NA	TRBV10-1	TRBD2	TRBJ2-3	TGCGCCAGCAGTGAGTCAAGCGGGGGCACAGATACGCAGTATTTT	CASSESSGGTDTQYF
NA	TRBV28	NA	TRBJ1-5	TGTGCCAGCACCAAGTCCATAGTTAGCAATCAGCCCCAGCATTTT	CASTKSIVSNQPQHF
NA	TRBV2	TRBD2	TRBJ2-5	TGTGCCAGCCACGGAGCGTGGCTAGCGGGAGGGGATGAGACCCAGTACTTC	CASHGAWLAGGDETQYF
once	TRBV5-1	NA	TRBJ2-5	TGCGCCAGCAGCGTACAGGGTGTGAAGGGAGAGACCCAGTACTTC	CASSVQGVKGETQYF
NA	TRBV7-9	NA	TRBJ2-1	TGTGCCACCAGGGGGGGTACCCCCTACAATGAGCAGTTCTTC	CATRGGTPYNEQFF
NA	TRBV7-8	NA	TRBJ1-4	TGTGCCAGCAGCGCGCAAAGAGCAACTGGAGGGACTAATGAAAAACTGTTTTTT	CASSAQRATGGTNEKLFF
NA	TRBV6-5	NA	TRBJ1-5	TGTGCCAGCAGTACAACCTCCGGTCTCGGGCAGCCCCAGCATTTT	CASSTTSGLGQPQHF
NA	TRBV29-1	NA	TRBJ2-1	TGCAGCGATCAGGACGGGAGATACAATGAGCAGTTCTTC	CSDQDGRYNEQFF
NA	TRBV28	NA	TRBJ2-2	TGTGCCAGCGGCCCGACCGGGGTATCGAACACCGGGGAGCTGTTTTTT	CASGPTGVSNTGELFF
NA	TRBV9	NA	TRBJ1-3	TGTGCCAGCAGCCCTCGAGGGGGGGACTCTGGAAACACCATATATTTT	CASSPRGGDSGNTIYF
NA	TRBV19	NA	TRBJ1-2	TGTGCCAGTAGTGCGACAGGAAGGGACTATGGCTACACCTTC	CASSATGRDYGYTF
NA	TRBV7-6	TRBD1	TRBJ1-5	TGTGCCAGCAGCCCAGGGTGGCTGGGACAGGGGGGTAATCAGCCCCAGCATTTT	CASSPGWLGQGGNQPQHF
NA	TRBV27	TRBD2	TRBJ2-1	TGTGCCAGCAGCAATCCGAGGGTAGCGGGGGCCGGGTATGAGCAGTTCTTC	CASSNPRVAGAGYEQFF
NA	TRBV28	TRBD1	TRBJ1-1	TGTGCCAGCAGCCTTAGGACAGGCCCTCAAGCTTTCTTT	CASSLRTGPQAFF
NA	TRBV30	TRBD1	TRBJ2-7	TGTGCCTGGAGCTCATACGGGACAGGGAATCCATACGAGCAGTACTTC	CAWSSYGTGNPYEQYF